A single sample is the source of the 20 T cell receptor beta chains below, sequenced in a study of T cells after yellow fever vaccination. MiXCR, applied by TCRdb to the 5' RACE reads, yields one record per CDR3 protein. The sample carries approximately 330,000 distinct CDR3 sequences, about 4% recorded once. This sample comprised PBMCs, obtained 5 days after the yellow fever booster vaccination. The source is a man aged 18 to 35 who received the YFV17D yellow fever vaccine.

This clonotype was seen a few times. In DNA, the CDR3 is TGTGCCAGCAGTCTTATCGGGACAGGGGAGATCGGGGAGCTGTTTTTT. Residues: CASSLIGTGEIGELFF. The V and J genes are TRBV6-5 and TRBJ2-2; 10 bases are shared with TRBD1. The germline CDR1 and CDR2 sequences are MNHEY and SVGAGI. This CDR3 is built from 16 residues. The V segment lost 5 bases and the J segment 7 bases; nucleotides outside the gene matches: 10.

The chain is built from TRBV10-3 and TRBJ2-3; D unresolved. Trimming took 8 bases from V and 4 from J, leaving 4 bases between them. This CDR3 has 10 amino acids. CDR1 ENHRY and CDR2 SYGVKD come from the germline V gene. The CDR3, as DNA: TGTGCCATCGGCGCAGATACGCAGTATTTT. Its protein is CAIGADTQYF.

Turning to this clonotype: A much larger clone sits a single nucleotide away, making a read error possible. The chain employs TRBV20-1 and TRBJ2-7; TRBD2 agrees at 10 bases. The germline CDR1 and CDR2 sequences are DFQATT and SNEGSKA (reference sequence). Unmatched junction bases numbered 5, after V lost 2 bases and J lost 7 bases. CDR3 size: 13 residues. This CDR3 reads CSARRIAGGEQYF. The CDR3 bases are TGCAGTGCTAGAAGGATAGCGGGGGGTGAGCAGTACTTC.

This clonotype has a handful of counts. V is TRBV13 and J is TRBJ1-6; D call uncertain. Germline CDR1 is PRHDT and CDR2 is FYEKMQ (reference sequence). Trimming cost V 3 bases and J 0 bases, with 9 bases left between them. This CDR3 has 16 residues. The CDR3 loop reads CASSFLGSSYNSPLHF. The CDR3 DNA is TGTGCCAGCAGCTTCTTAGGGAGCTCCTATAATTCACCCCTCCACTTT.

J is TRBJ2-1 and V is TRBV5-1; a weak D match, TRBD2 (6 bases). V lost 2 bases and J lost 8, with 8 bases in between. CDR3 length equals 12 residues. The V gene's germline CDR1 is SGHRS and CDR2 YFSETQ. CDR3 region: CASSFLAHEQFF. CDR3 nucleotide sequence: TGCGCCAGCAGCTTCCTAGCGCATGAGCAGTTCTTC.

The rearrangement links TRBV6-2 or TRBV6-3 to TRBJ2-2; D perhaps matches TRBD1 (6 bases). Germline CDR1 and CDR2: MNHEY and SVGEGT. This CDR3 contains 10 residues. The V end was cut by 8 bases, the J end by 10 bases, with 8 bases between. The CDR3 DNA is TGTGCCAGCGGGGGCAAGGAGCTGTTTTTT. Translated: CASGGKELFF.

In its sample, this clonotype was seen a few times. This chain joins TRBV20-1 and TRBJ2-3, with 11 bases identical to TRBD1. Unmatched junction bases numbered 7, after V lost 5 bases and J lost 3 bases. CDR1 DFQATT and CDR2 SNEGSKA come from the germline V gene (reference sequence). This CDR3 contains 15 residues. The CDR3 spells CSAFAGTGGTDTQYF. CDR3 sequence (DNA): TGCAGTGCTTTCGCCGGGACAGGGGGTACAGATACGCAGTATTTT.

The rearrangement joins TRBV12-3 or TRBV12-4 to TRBJ1-2; TRBD1 is a possible D gene (5 bases). Trimming shortened V by 0 bases and J by 1 base, and 9 bases separated the two germline ends. The CDR3 is 15 residues long. The CDR3 bases are TGTGCCAGCAGTTTAGCGCTTCAGGGTAACTATGGCTACACCTTC. Translating it yields CASSLALQGNYGYTF.

Turning to this clonotype: A read error is likely, as this CDR3 ends without the conserved phenylalanine or tryptophan. The DNA is omitted, as the CDR3 cannot be located on it reliably, and the CDR3 follows TCRdb's listing. The rearrangement links TRBV12-3 or TRBV12-4 to TRBJ1-1. From its first to its last residue, the CDR3 has 10 amino acids. CDR3 sequence: CASRRVMKGG.

This sequence joins TRBV27 and TRBJ1-6; TRBD1 matches 8 bases. Per the germline V gene, CDR1 is MNHEY and CDR2 is SMNVEV (reference sequence). After removal of 6 bases from V and 10 bases from J, the junction contained 8 bases not matched to a gene. This CDR3 has 14 amino acids. In DNA, the CDR3 is TGTGCCAGCAGGAAGGACAGGGACGGATCACCCCTCCACTTT. Amino acid sequence: CASRKDRDGSPLHF.

The chain links TRBV6-2 or TRBV6-3 to TRBJ1-5; D ambiguous. This CDR3 has 15 amino acids. V lost 2 bases to trimming and J lost 7 bases, with 15 bases between them. CDR1 and CDR2 from the germline V gene are MNHEY and SVGEGT. The CDR3 DNA reads TGTGCCAGCAGTTACGGCGGCGGGGTAGGCCAGCCCCAGCATTTT. Residues: CASSYGGGVGQPQHF.

The rearrangement links TRBV6-5 to TRBJ1-5, with D possibly being TRBD1 (6 bases). Germline V lookup: CDR1 MNHEY, CDR2 SVGAGI. The V end lost 0 bases, the J end lost 5 bases, and 17 bases lay between the germline ends. This CDR3 has 17 amino acids. The CDR3 DNA sequence: TGTGCCAGCAGTTACTCGATGGGGGCTGGGCCGCATCAGCCCCAGCATTTT. Translating gives CASSYSMGAGPHQPQHF.

Concerning this clonotype itself: One base away lies a much larger clone, so this may be a sequencing read error. The CDR3 nucleotides read TGCAGCGTTTCTCGCGGGACCGCGAATGGGGACCAGCCCCAGCATTTT. Protein sequence: CSVSRGTANGDQPQHF. The rearrangement uses TRBV29-1 and TRBJ1-5; maybe TRBD1 (5 bases). CDR3 length: 16 amino acids. Germline assignment: CDR1 SQVTM and CDR2 ANQGSEA. V was pared by 5 bases and J by 7 bases, with 24 bases between.

This clonotype has more than one count but fewer than ten. V gene TRBV5-1 combines with J gene TRBJ1-2; no firm D call. V was pared by 1 base and J by 5 bases, with 9 bases between. The CDR3 length is 13 residues. Germline V gene data show CDR1 as SGHRS and CDR2 as YFSETQ. This CDR3 is CASSLYPGYGYTF. In DNA form, the CDR3 reads TGCGCCAGCAGCTTGTACCCAGGATATGGCTACACCTTC.

This clonotype occurred a few times. CDR3 sequence (DNA): TGTGCCAGCAGCCGTAGTGGAGATGAGCAGTTCTTC. It translates to CASSRSGDEQFF. The rearrangement uses TRBV5-5 and TRBJ2-1; no clear D gene. The CDR3 contains 12 residues. From germline, CDR1 is SGHKS and CDR2 YYEKEE (reference sequence). V shed 4 bases and J shed 8 bases, with 10 bases lying between them.

Only a few counts were recorded for this clonotype. The genes are TRBV20-1 and TRBJ2-1; D uncertain. This CDR3 is 14 amino acids long. Germline lookup yields CDR1 DFQATT and CDR2 SNEGSKA (reference sequence). V lost 1 base, J lost 6 bases, and 13 bases lay in between. The CDR3, as DNA: TGCAGTGCTAGAGGTGTCGGCGGAATCAATGAGCAGTTCTTC. Translating it yields CSARGVGGINEQFF.

This clonotype was recorded many times. This chain links TRBV4-3 with TRBJ1-4; maybe TRBD1 (5 bases). V lost 4 bases, J lost 8 bases, and 14 bases lay in between. The CDR3 has 14 residues. Germline V gene sequence: CDR1 LGHNA, CDR2 YSLEER. CDR3 sequence reads: CASSRARGGEKLFF. The CDR3 nucleotides are TGCGCCAGCAGCCGAGCACGTGGGGGGGAAAAACTGTTTTTT.

This clonotype was seen ten or more times. The chain recombines TRBV5-1 with TRBJ2-1, with 7 bases identical to TRBD1. From germline, CDR1 is SGHRS and CDR2 YFSETQ. V dropped 0 bases and J dropped 3; count of bases not matched to a gene: 3. There are 15 residues in the CDR3. The CDR3 bases are TGCGCCAGCAGCTTGGTAGGGGGCCACTACAATGAGCAGTTCTTC. Its translation: CASSLVGGHYNEQFF.

This clonotype was detected ten times or more. The CDR3 reads CSARVYQVLTTEAFF. For the CDR3, the DNA is TGCAGTGCTAGAGTTTATCAAGTCCTAACCACTGAAGCTTTCTTT. The chain has TRBV20-1 and TRBJ1-1; D gene unclear. Trimming stripped 1 base from V and 4 bases from J, with 16 bases between. Germline V lookup: CDR1 DFQATT, CDR2 SNEGSKA (reference sequence). CDR3 length: 15 residues.

The chain employs TRBV28 and TRBJ2-2; D is ambiguous. This CDR3 spans 14 amino acids. Germline CDR1 MDHEN, CDR2 SYDVKM. V lost 4 bases and J lost 6, with 12 bases in between. The CDR3 reads CASSSSQASGELFF. In DNA, the CDR3 is TGTGCCAGCAGTTCATCTCAAGCTTCCGGGGAGCTGTTTTTT. Full variable domain (remainder filled in from reference TRBV28 and TRBJ2-2): DVKVTQSSRYLVKRTGEKVFLECVQDMDHENMFWYRQDPGLGLRLIYFSYDVKMKEKGDIPEGYSVSREKKERFSLILESASTNQTSMYLCASSSSQASGELFFGEGSRLTVL.